There are many counts of the clone carrying this TCR beta chain. Its matching antigen is unknown. This specimen comes from a study of identical twins. Study-level findings and limits: Partial confounding of zero-insertion analyses by invariant MAIT and iNKT cells was possible. These conclusions were based on statistical analysis (cross-sectional, not following the same donors). Twin pairs' shared out-of-frame alpha sequences were enriched in low generation probability.

Germline V gene sequence: CDR1 MGHRA, CDR2 YSYEKL. After removal of 4 bases from V and 3 bases from J, the junction contained 4 bases not matched to a gene. CDR3 length equals 14 residues. A universal primer site came from template switching; cDNA carried unique molecular identifiers. One entry per CDR3 protein, called by TCRdb with MiXCR from the 5' RACE reads. The table records more than 400,000 distinct CDR3 sequences, around 15% of them present only once. The same data also went into a second study, on yellow fever vaccine responses in identical twins.

The chain uses TRBV4-1 and TRBJ2-3, with 7 bases matching TRBD2. This sequence was found in a woman aged 18-29 years in good health. The sequenced material came from CD4+ T cells sorted from blood. This CDR3 is CASSRSGTTDTQYF. The CDR3 DNA follows: TGCGCCAGCAGCCGGAGCGGGACTACAGATACGCAGTATTTT.